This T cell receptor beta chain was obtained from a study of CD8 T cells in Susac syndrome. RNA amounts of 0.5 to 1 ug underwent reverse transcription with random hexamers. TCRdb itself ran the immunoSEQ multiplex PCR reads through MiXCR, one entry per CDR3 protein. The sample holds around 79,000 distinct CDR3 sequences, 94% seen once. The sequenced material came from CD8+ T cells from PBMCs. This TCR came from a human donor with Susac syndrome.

CDR3 coding DNA: TGCAGCGTTGTACAGGAGAACACCGGGGAGCTGTTTTTT. Its translation: CSVVQENTGELFF. The rearrangement joins TRBV29-1 to TRBJ2-2; tentative D call: TRBD1 (5 bases). Deletions cut 4 bases from V and 1 base from J, with 7 bases between. Germline V gives CDR1 SQVTM, CDR2 ANQGSEA. This CDR3 comprises 13 residues.